Listed below are T cell receptor beta chains from one sample, sequenced in a study of blood T cell repertoires in COVID-19. The assay was immunoSEQ multiplex PCR, and TCRdb's table has in-frame clones only and misses some. The repertoire consists of more than 85,000 clones, with around 86% occurring once and the leading ten covering about 3.7%. Material: peripheral blood. The origin of the receptors is a woman in her seventies with acute or convalescent COVID-19. Each CDR3 is given with its conserved first and last residue. A D gene is named only where the DNA matches it firmly. A clone size is listed for some rows: how often the clone was seen (once, few, many), or a class if it is expanded.

J gene | clone size | D gene | V gene | CDR3 protein | CDR3 DNA
TRBJ1-6 | . | . | TRBV13 | CASSLRTASSYNSPLHF | TGTGCCAGCAGCTTAAGGACAGCTTCCTCCTATAATTCACCCCTCCACTTT
TRBJ2-5 | . | . | TRBV6-5 | CASKVGETQYF | TGTGCCAGCAAGGTCGGGGAGACCCAGTACTTC
TRBJ2-5 | . | TRBD1 | TRBV6-5 | CASSPMDRVGAQYF | TGTGCCAGCAGTCCAATGGACAGGGTGGGGGCCCAGTACTTC
TRBJ2-3 | once | . | TRBV4-1 | CASSTPGADTQYF | TGCGCCAGCAGCACCCCAGGGGCAGATACGCAGTATTTT
TRBJ1-5 | once | . | TRBV19 | CASSIYRANQPQHF | TGTGCCAGTAGTATATACAGGGCCAATCAGCCCCAGCATTTT
TRBJ2-1 | . | . | TRBV19 | CASSIWGVNNEQFF | TGTGCCAGTAGTATTTGGGGGGTAAACAATGAGCAGTTCTTC
TRBJ2-1 | . | TRBD2 | TRBV7-6 | CASSLVLTSGNNEQFF | TGTGCCAGCAGCTTAGTCTTGACTAGCGGGAACAATGAGCAGTTCTTC
TRBJ1-5 | . | TRBD1 | TRBV5-4 | CASSVGGTGNQPQHF | TGTGCCAGCAGCGTCGGGGGGACAGGGAATCAGCCCCAGCATTTT
TRBJ2-3 | . | . | TRBV5-1 | CASSRDTYTQYF | TGCGCCAGCAGTCGAGACACTTATACGCAGTATTTT
TRBJ2-5 | . | TRBD2 | TRBV19 | CASSMLAGGETQYF | TGTGCCAGTAGTATGTTAGCGGGGGGAGAGACCCAGTACTTC
TRBJ1-5 | . | TRBD1 | TRBV19 | CASSATGGPQPQHF | TGTGCCAGTAGTGCAACAGGGGGCCCTCAGCCCCAGCATTTT
TRBJ1-1 | . | . | TRBV5-1 | CASSLFGVAGNTEAFF | TGCGCCAGCAGCTTGTTCGGGGTAGCTGGAAACACTGAAGCTTTCTTT
TRBJ2-5 | . | TRBD2 | TRBV28 | CASSFSSGGQETQYF | TGTGCCAGCAGTTTCAGTAGCGGGGGCCAAGAGACCCAGTACTTC
TRBJ2-2 | . | . | TRBV18 | CASSPLEIGELFF | TGTGCCAGCTCACCACTGGAGATCGGGGAGCTGTTTTTT
TRBJ2-2 | . | . | TRBV24-1 | CATSGQANTGELFF | TGTGCCACCAGTGGTCAGGCGAACACCGGGGAGCTGTTTTTT
TRBJ1-2 | few | . | TRBV2 | CASNSGRDGYTF | TGTGCCAGCAACTCAGGCAGGGATGGCTACACCTTC
TRBJ2-5 | . | . | TRBV11-2 | CASSLDSQGIGLGETQYF | TGTGCCAGCAGCTTAGATAGTCAGGGAATCGGATTAGGTGAGACCCAGTACTTC
TRBJ1-1 | . | . | TRBV5-4 | CASSWGLGGTEAFF | TGTGCCAGCAGCTGGGGACTCGGGGGGACTGAAGCTTTCTTT
TRBJ1-5 | . | . | TRBV6-1 | CASSDRAQPQHF | TGTGCCAGCAGTGACAGGGCACAGCCCCAGCATTTT
TRBJ1-3 | once | . | TRBV3-1/TRBV3-2 | CASSDTGLVGNTIYF | TGTGCCAGCAGCGATACAGGGTTAGTCGGAAACACCATATATTTT
TRBJ2-3 | . | . | TRBV3-1/TRBV3-2 | CASSLLTPGTDTQYF | TGTGCCAGCAGCCTTCTGACCCCGGGAACAGATACGCAGTATTTT
TRBJ1-2 | . | TRBD1 | TRBV5-1 | CASSLGTGIYGYTF | TGCGCCAGCAGCTTGGGGACAGGGATATATGGCTACACCTTC
TRBJ2-3 | few | TRBD2 | TRBV24-1 | CATSYSGGTTDTQYF | TGTGCCACCAGCTACAGCGGGGGAACCACAGATACGCAGTATTTT
TRBJ2-7 | . | TRBD1 | TRBV5-6 | CASSFRRLRDSSYEQYF | TGTGCCAGCAGCTTTAGGAGGTTGAGGGACAGTTCCTACGAGCAGTACTTC
TRBJ1-6 | . | . | TRBV6-5 | CASSRRDSPLHF | TGTGCCAGCAGTCGTAGAGATTCACCCCTCCACTTT
TRBJ1-4 | once | . | TRBV6-5 | CASSRGHNNEKLFF | TGTGCCAGCAGCCGGGGACACAACAATGAAAAACTGTTTTTT
TRBJ1-5 | . | . | TRBV4-1 | CASSQGQSMEPQHF | TGCGCCAGCAGCCAAGGACAGAGTATGGAGCCCCAGCATTTT
TRBJ2-1 | . | TRBD2 | TRBV19 | CASSISLAGYYEQFF | TGTGCCAGTAGTATTAGTCTAGCGGGATATTATGAGCAGTTCTTC
TRBJ2-3 | once | . | TRBV6-1 | CASSDSASRSTDTQYF | TGTGCCAGCAGTGATTCGGCTAGTCGAAGCACAGATACGCAGTATTTT
TRBJ2-7 | . | . | TRBV19 | CATSYGGPSEQYF | TGTGCCACCTCGTACGGGGGGCCTAGCGAGCAGTACTTC
TRBJ2-1 | . | . | TRBV11-2 | CASSLAGYNEQFF | TGTGCCAGCAGCTTGGCAGGTTACAATGAGCAGTTCTTC
TRBJ2-7 | . | TRBD2 | TRBV28 | CASSSLAGPSHEQYF | TGTGCCAGCAGTTCCCTAGCGGGACCGAGTCACGAGCAGTACTTC
TRBJ2-1 | . | TRBD1 | TRBV3-1/TRBV3-2 | CASSPLFQGANEQFF | TGTGCCAGCAGCCCCCTTTTCCAGGGGGCCAATGAGCAGTTCTTC
TRBJ1-4 | . | . | TRBV6-5 | CASQKQGGNEKLFF | TGTGCCAGCCAAAAACAGGGAGGGAATGAAAAACTGTTTTTT
TRBJ2-1 | few | TRBD2 | TRBV19 | CASSIGFSGRANEQFF | TGTGCCAGTAGTATAGGTTTTAGCGGGAGGGCCAATGAGCAGTTCTTC
TRBJ2-3 | . | TRBD2 | TRBV4-2 | CASSPKIGLAGGPYTDTQYF | TGTGCCAGCAGCCCCAAGATCGGGCTAGCGGGAGGGCCTTATACAGATACGCAGTATTTT
TRBJ1-3 | . | . | TRBV19 | CASIDRSSGNTIYF | TGTGCCAGTATAGACAGAAGCTCTGGAAACACCATATATTTT
TRBJ1-2 | . | TRBD1 | TRBV3-1/TRBV3-2 | CASSQVDRGSYGYTF | TGTGCCAGCAGCCAAGTCGACAGGGGAAGCTATGGCTACACCTTC